The T cell receptor beta chain described here comes from a study of T cell clonotyping in hematopoietic cell transplantation. Per germline, CDR1 SGHNT and CDR2 YENEEA. The V and J ends lost 0 bases and 6 bases, in that order; junction bases with no gene match: 4. The CDR3 has 15 residues. The assay was immunoSEQ multiplex PCR, and TCRdb's table has in-frame clones only and misses some. The sample shows approximately 42,000 clones, 75% to 90% of them seen only once. The time point: recipient sample about 28 days before transplant, after cytoreduction. The chain uses TRBV11-3 and TRBJ2-2; 7 bases are shared with TRBD1. Sequenced here: peripheral blood mononuclear cells, sampled before stem cell transplant. The TCR sequence derives from a man between 60 and 70 years old with acute myeloid leukemia. Some clones in this sample may be carry-over from other donors' samples. The CDR3 DNA follows: TGTGCCAGCAGCTTAGATGAGGGGGCGGCCGGGGAGCTGTTTTTT. Protein sequence: CASSLDEGAAGELFF.